This record covers a single TCR beta chain. What it binds is unknown. Germline V gene sequence: CDR1 SGHRS, CDR2 YFSETQ. This CDR3 is 13 amino acids long. V was cut by 0 bases and J by 6 bases, with 9 bases left in between. This sample was included in a study of T cell responses to AZD1222 COVID-19 vaccine. The data were produced by immunoSEQ multiplex PCR, yet TCRdb's version contains in-frame clones alone and is incomplete. Of about 170,000 clones in the sample, roughly 85% were seen once. Study findings and constraints: Spike-specific TCR breadth and depth grew following two AZD1222 doses. Distributed over spike, vaccine-associated CD4 TCRs predominated at 160-218 and 743-854. In all cases, repertoires were sampled only after the peak T cell response. Clonal diversity was possibly underestimated, and the donors were mostly white British, with more females.

This material consisted of peripheral blood, taken 28 days after the second AZD1222 dose. This chain joins TRBV5-1 and TRBJ1-1; D remains unclear. This clonotype was sampled from an adult who received the AZD1222 COVID-19 vaccine. As DNA, the CDR3 is TGCGCCAGCAGCTTGGGACGCGGGGCTGAAGCTTTCTTT. It yields the protein CASSLGRGAEAFF.